Below, 15 T cell receptor beta chains from the same sample are listed, as sequenced in a study of T cells in Graves' hyperthyroidism and ophthalmopathy. TCR beta CDR3 regions were amplified from RNA. First-round RT-PCR of the TCR CDR3 relied on the HTBI primer set. TCRdb reprocessed the multiplex PCR reads with MiXCR, giving one entry per CDR3 protein. The repertoire holds approximately 600,000 distinct CDR3 sequences, with roughly 15% as singletons. Sequenced sample: blood. The receptor source for this set is a woman in her thirties or forties with Graves' ophthalmopathy.

This clonotype occurred many times. The V gene is TRBV6-2 or TRBV6-3, the J gene TRBJ1-2, with a weak D call TRBD1 (6 bases). CDR1 is MNHEY, CDR2 SVGEGT, per germline. Trimming shortened V by 4 bases and J by 9 bases, and 12 bases separated the two germline ends. This CDR3 is built from 12 residues. The CDR3 DNA follows: TGTGCCAGCAGTTGGACAGACAAGCGCTACACCTTC. Translating gives CASSWTDKRYTF.

Many counts were recorded for this clonotype. The chain uses TRBV15 and TRBJ2-7, with TRBD1 matching over 7 bases. Trimming cost V 2 bases and J 0 bases; bases outside gene matches: 4. CDR3 length: 15 amino acids. Germline CDR1 and CDR2: LNHNV and YYDKDF (reference sequence). This CDR3 reads CATSRRQGPSYEQYF. The CDR3 DNA reads as TGTGCCACCAGCAGACGACAGGGACCCTCCTACGAGCAGTACTTC.

The V gene is TRBV6-1, the J gene TRBJ2-5; 14 nucleotides agree with TRBD2. After removal of 6 bases from V and 4 bases from J, the junction contained 7 bases not matched to a gene. Germline values: CDR1 MNHNS, CDR2 SASEGT. The CDR3 runs to 16 residues. CDR3 nucleotide sequence: TGTGCCAGCAGACCCACGGGACTAGCGGGGGTAGAGACCCAGTACTTC. Protein sequence: CASRPTGLAGVETQYF.

This clonotype was detected ten times or more. V gene TRBV13 combines with J gene TRBJ2-4, with 11 bases lining up with TRBD2. The junction had 9 bases not matched to a gene; V was cut back by 7 bases and J by 1 base. The germline CDR1 and CDR2 sequences are PRHDT and FYEKMQ (reference sequence). The CDR3 consists of 17 residues. For the CDR3, the DNA is TGTGCCAGCACCTGGACTAGCGGGTCGGGGGCCAAAAACATTCAGTACTTC. It specifies CASTWTSGSGAKNIQYF.

The CDR3: CASRDALAGGWETQYF. CDR3 nucleotide sequence: TGTGCCAGCAGAGACGCACTAGCGGGAGGTTGGGAGACCCAGTACTTC. The V call is TRBV28, the J call TRBJ2-5, with 12 bases aligning to TRBD2. Germline CDR1 MDHEN, CDR2 SYDVKM. V lost 6 bases and J lost 5; bases outside the gene matches: 10. This CDR3 spans 16 amino acids.

At least ten counts were recorded for this clonotype. The CDR3 coding sequence is TGTGCCAGGTTGAGGCCGATAGTGACCCCCCAGCGGGAGGGAAATCAAGAGACCCAGTACTTC. It encodes CARLRPIVTPQREGNQETQYF. This chain connects TRBV6-4 to TRBJ2-5; 10 bases are a match to TRBD2. This CDR3 has 21 residues. Germline V gene data show CDR1 as MRHNA and CDR2 as SNTAGT. V shed 9 bases and J 2 bases; nucleotides not matched to a gene: 27.

The sample holds a few counts of this clonotype. The genes are TRBV29-1 and TRBJ2-3; 7 bases align to TRBD1. Germline V gene sequence: CDR1 SQVTM, CDR2 ANQGSEA. The V segment lost 6 bases and the J segment 2 bases; nucleotides outside the gene matches: 8. This CDR3 has 14 amino acids. CDR3 nucleotides: TGCAGCGTGGCACTGACAGGGCTCACAGATACGCAGTATTTT. This gives the protein CSVALTGLTDTQYF.

This clonotype occurred many times. V is TRBV19 and J is TRBJ2-7; 7 nucleotides agree with TRBD2. The CDR3 is made up of 12 amino acids. The junction had 6 bases not matched to a gene; V was cut back by 4 bases and J by 9 bases. CDR1 is LNHDA, CDR2 SQIVND, per germline (reference sequence). The DNA of the CDR3 is TGTGCCAGTAGTAACCAAGCGGGGACGCAGTACTTC. Translation gives CASSNQAGTQYF.

This clonotype has more than one count but fewer than ten. The chain carries TRBV5-1 and TRBJ1-2; D perhaps matches TRBD1 (6 bases). This CDR3 spans 14 amino acids. Per the germline V gene, CDR1 is SGHRS and CDR2 is YFSETQ. V was trimmed by 2 bases and J by 1 base, leaving 9 bases between them. The CDR3 loop is CASSLQDSNYGYTF. CDR3 nucleotides: TGCGCCAGCAGCTTACAGGACAGTAACTATGGCTACACCTTC.

This clonotype was counted at least ten times. The rearrangement joins TRBV29-1 to TRBJ2-7; no clear D. From germline, CDR1 is SQVTM and CDR2 ANQGSEA. Trimming removed 7 bases from V and 0 bases from J, with 13 bases in between. This CDR3 contains 13 residues. CDR3: CSAYRADSYEQYF. CDR3 DNA sequence: TGCAGCGCCTACCGGGCGGACTCCTACGAGCAGTACTTC.

This clonotype came up many times. The V and J genes are TRBV6-2 or TRBV6-3 and TRBJ2-7; D unresolved. CDR1 is MNHEY, CDR2 SVGEGT, per germline. V was shortened by 2 bases and J by 5 bases, with 25 bases between the two germline ends. The CDR3 length is 18 residues. CDR3: CASSYTAEVGPFRDEQYF. Here the CDR3 DNA reads TGTGCCAGCAGTTACACTGCAGAAGTTGGCCCATTTCGCGACGAGCAGTACTTC.

There are many counts of this clonotype. The V and J genes are TRBV19 and TRBJ2-2; maybe TRBD1 (5 bases). The CDR3 length is 14 residues. The V end lost 3 bases, the J end lost 4 bases, and 9 bases lay between the germline ends. Germline V gene data show CDR1 as LNHDA and CDR2 as SQIVND (reference sequence). CDR3 sequence reads: CASSIRTSTGELFF. CDR3 DNA sequence: TGTGCCAGTAGTATTCGGACAAGCACCGGGGAGCTGTTTTTT.

CDR3 in amino acids: CASGRDRNQPQHF. The CDR3 region has the DNA TGTGCCAGCGGCAGGGATCGAAATCAGCCCCAGCATTTT. This sequence joins TRBV12-3 or TRBV12-4 and TRBJ1-5; D may be TRBD1 (5 bases). This CDR3 is 13 amino acids long. Trimming removed 8 bases at V and 4 bases at J, with 12 bases between.

This clonotype has at least ten counts. The J gene is TRBJ2-1, the V gene TRBV6-1; 7 bases match TRBD1. The ends lost 6 bases at V and 2 bases at J; junction bases unmatched: 4. The CDR3 length is 14 residues. The germline V gene encodes CDR1 MNHNS and CDR2 SASEGT. The CDR3 DNA reads as TGTGCCAGCAGCTGGGACAGTCCCTACAATGAGCAGTTCTTC. Its translation: CASSWDSPYNEQFF.

Ten or more counts support this clonotype. V gene TRBV11-1 combines with J gene TRBJ2-7; 11 positions agree with TRBD2. Germline trimming cut 6 bases from V and 3 bases from J; bases unmatched to any gene: 4. CDR1 is SGHAT, CDR2 FQDESV, per germline (reference sequence). This CDR3 has 14 residues. The CDR3 sequence is CASRLTSGGYEQYF. CDR3 nucleotides: TGTGCCAGCAGGCTAACTAGCGGGGGCTACGAGCAGTACTTC.